A single sample is the source of the 31 T cell receptor beta chains below, sequenced in a study of blood T cell repertoires in COVID-19. Sequenced by immunoSEQ multiplex PCR; TCRdb stores in-frame clones only, minus some. The profile shows about 95,000 clones, 70% to 90% of them singletons. Sequencing input: peripheral blood. The receptors come from a middle-aged man with COVID-19, enrolled during active disease.

The V call is TRBV21-1, the J call TRBJ2-5; the DNA was not compared with TRBD2, the D call given in the table. TRBV21-1 is a known pseudogene. The length of the CDR3 is 22 residues. In nucleotides, the CDR3 is TGTGCCAGCAGCGGGGGGGGTTTACCCCCCGTGATGTCCGGAGTCACGAAAGAGACCCAGTACTTC. This codes for CASSGGGLPPVMSGVTKETQYF.

The gene calls are TRBV9 and TRBJ2-1, with D perhaps matching TRBD2 (5 bases). CDR3 length equals 11 residues. Trimming removed 10 bases from V and 4 bases from J, with 9 bases in between. Looked up from germline, CDR1 is SGDLS and CDR2 is YYNGEE. CDR3: CAEPGYNEQFF. The CDR3 DNA is TGTGCCGAACCGGGGTACAATGAGCAGTTCTTC.

V is TRBV5-1 and J is TRBJ1-1; D gene unclear. The CDR3 is made up of 14 amino acids. V lost 2 bases to trimming and J lost 1 base, with 9 bases between them. Germline CDR1 is SGHRS and CDR2 is YFSETQ. In DNA form, the CDR3 reads TGCGCCAGCAGCTTCGGTGTCTCGAACACTGAAGCTTTCTTT. This translates into CASSFGVSNTEAFF.

The chain uses TRBV6-5 and TRBJ1-1; 7 bases map to TRBD1. CDR3 length: 14 amino acids. The V gene end was trimmed by 6 bases and the J gene end by 1 base; junction bases not matched to a gene: 5. The germline V gene encodes CDR1 MNHEY and CDR2 SVGAGI. This chain's CDR3 is CASRQGGRNTEAFF. CDR3 sequence (DNA): TGTGCCAGCAGGCAAGGGGGCAGGAACACTGAAGCTTTCTTT.

J is TRBJ2-7 and V is TRBV5-8; D might be TRBD2 (5 bases). The V gene's germline CDR1 is SGHTS and CDR2 YDEGEE. The CDR3 is 15 residues long. The germline V and J ends were trimmed by 0 bases and 2 bases, with 12 bases remaining between them. CDR3 sequence (DNA): TGTGCCAGCAGCTTGGCCCGGGATTGGGCCTACGAGCAGTACTTC. Its protein is CASSLARDWAYEQYF. Full variable domain (remainder filled in from reference TRBV5-8 and TRBJ2-7): EAGVTQSPTHLIKTRGQQATLRCSPISGHTSVYWYQQALGLGLQFLLWYDEGEERNRGNFPPRFSGRQFPNYSSELNVNALELEDSALYLCASSLARDWAYEQYFGPGTRLTVT.

The J gene is TRBJ1-2, the V gene TRBV27; D perhaps matches TRBD1 (5 bases). CDR3 length equals 12 residues. CDR1 is MNHEY and CDR2 is SMNVEV in the germline V gene (reference sequence). Trimming stripped 5 bases from V and 7 bases from J, with 11 bases between. CDR3 DNA: TGTGCCAGCAGTCCGCAGGGAATTGGCTACACCTTC. It codes for CASSPQGIGYTF.

V usage is TRBV2 and J usage is TRBJ2-6, with a possible D match to TRBD2 (5 bases). V gave up 5 bases and J gave up 1 base, with 12 bases separating them. The germline V gene encodes CDR1 SNHLY and CDR2 FYNNEI. The CDR3 covers 16 residues. The CDR3 DNA reads as TGTGCCAGCAGTCAGGACTGGGTGTCTGGGGCCAACGTCCTGACTTTC. This encodes CASSQDWVSGANVLTF.

This chain links TRBV6-1 with TRBJ1-4, with unresolved D. Trimming took off 0 bases at V and 7 bases at J, with 6 bases between the two ends. The CDR3 contains 13 residues. Germline loops: CDR1 MNHNS, CDR2 SASEGT. The CDR3 loop is CASSEARGEKLFF. The CDR3 region has the DNA TGTGCCAGCAGTGAAGCACGGGGTGAAAAACTGTTTTTT.

V is TRBV27 and J is TRBJ2-7; possibly TRBD2 for D (6 bases). Trimming took 3 bases from V and 7 from J, leaving 13 bases between them. The CDR3 spans 13 residues. Germline CDR1 MNHEY, CDR2 SMNVEV (reference sequence). The CDR3 reads CASSFIGAGEQYF. The CDR3 DNA reads as TGTGCCAGCAGTTTCATAGGGGCGGGGGAGCAGTACTTC.

This sequence joins TRBV6-6 and TRBJ1-2; D is possibly TRBD1 (5 bases). Germline-derived CDR1 and CDR2 are MNHNY and SVGAGI (reference sequence). Trimming shortened V by 6 bases and J by 1 base, and 9 bases separated the two germline ends. There are 13 residues in the CDR3. CDR3 DNA: TGTGCCAGCAGCTCCGACAGTAACTATGGCTACACCTTC. It yields the protein CASSSDSNYGYTF.

The chain couples TRBV10-3 to TRBJ1-1; 7 nucleotides agree with TRBD1. The CDR3 length is 15 residues. Trimming cost V 6 bases and J 5 bases; bases outside gene matches: 12. CDR1 is ENHRY and CDR2 is SYGVKD in the germline V gene. In DNA, the CDR3 is TGTGCCATCAGCCCGCAACGACAGGGTGATACTGAAGCTTTCTTT. It translates to CAISPQRQGDTEAFF.

V is TRBV6-5 and J is TRBJ1-2; 9 bases line up with TRBD1. J lost 4 bases, V lost 0 bases, and 3 bases had no gene match. The CDR3 runs 15 residues. CDR1 is MNHEY, CDR2 SVGAGI, per germline. CDR3 sequence reads: CASSYSRQGVYGYTF. In DNA form, the CDR3 reads TGTGCCAGCAGTTACTCCCGACAGGGGGTCTATGGCTACACCTTC.

This chain links TRBV27 with TRBJ1-4; D remains unclear. The CDR3 sequence is 14 residues long. Trimming stripped 2 bases from V and 8 bases from J, with 12 bases between. Germline CDR1 reads MNHEY; CDR2 reads SMNVEV (reference sequence). The DNA of the CDR3 is TGTGCCAGCAGTTTAACCTACGGTCTCGAAAAACTGTTTTTT. This encodes CASSLTYGLEKLFF.

This chain connects TRBV2 to TRBJ1-6; the D gene is possibly TRBD1 (5 bases). Trimming took off 5 bases at V and 7 bases at J, with 24 bases between the two ends. Germline V gives CDR1 SNHLY, CDR2 FYNNEI. This CDR3 contains 18 residues. CDR3 region: CASSLPLSGFKSNSPLHF. CDR3 nucleotide sequence: TGTGCCAGCAGTCTACCCTTATCAGGGTTTAAAAGCAATTCACCCCTCCACTTT. The full variable domain, completed using reference TRBV2 and TRBJ1-6, is EPEVTQTPSHQVTQMGQEVILRCVPISNHLYFYWYRQILGQKVEFLVSFYNNEISEKSEIFDDQFSVERPDGSNFTLKIRSTKLEDSAMYFCASSLPLSGFKSNSPLHFGNGTRLTVT.

The chain links TRBV2 to TRBJ1-1; TRBD1 aligns across 9 bases. Germline CDR1 reads SNHLY; CDR2 reads FYNNEI. V was pared by 10 bases and J by 5 bases, with 8 bases of the junction left unmatched. This CDR3 contains 13 residues. The CDR3 sequence is CAKRTGGVTEAFF. As DNA, the CDR3 is TGTGCCAAACGAACAGGGGGCGTTACTGAAGCTTTCTTT.

The CDR3 loop is CASSLLTSGTGELFF. CDR3 coding DNA: TGCGCCAGCAGCCTCCTGACTAGCGGCACCGGGGAGCTGTTTTTT. The chain carries TRBV4-3 and TRBJ2-2; 9 nucleotides align to TRBD2. Looked up from germline, CDR1 is LGHNA and CDR2 is YSLEER. The V gene end was trimmed by 4 bases and the J gene end by 4 bases; junction bases not matched to a gene: 4. The CDR3 has 15 residues.

The V and J genes are TRBV12-3 or TRBV12-4 and TRBJ1-2, with 8 bases identical to TRBD1. This CDR3 has 12 amino acids. V was clipped by 5 bases and J by 7 bases; unmatched bases: 3. The CDR3 bases are TGTGCCAGCAGTCCCGGACAGGGTGGCTACACCTTC. This codes for CASSPGQGGYTF.

V gene TRBV3-1 (or the pseudogene TRBV3-2) combines with J gene TRBJ1-2, with D unclear. Germline CDR1 reads LGHDT; CDR2 reads YNNKEL (reference sequence). Trimming removed 4 bases from V and 4 bases from J, with 10 bases in between. The CDR3 totals 13 residues. CDR3 in amino acids: CASSPRSSYGYTF. DNA for the CDR3: TGTGCCAGCAGCCCGAGATCGTCCTATGGCTACACCTTC.

This sequence joins TRBV5-8 and TRBJ1-5; 10 bases align to TRBD1. Trimming took 6 bases from V and 4 from J; bases not matched to a gene: 10. The CDR3 totals 16 residues. Germline V gene sequence: CDR1 SGHTS, CDR2 YDEGEE. DNA for the CDR3: TGTGCCAGCAAGGGCTCGGACAGGGGGGGTAATCAGCCCCAGCATTTT. Translating it yields CASKGSDRGGNQPQHF. Complete variable domain (other parts from reference TRBV5-8 and TRBJ1-5): EAGVTQSPTHLIKTRGQQATLRCSPISGHTSVYWYQQALGLGLQFLLWYDEGEERNRGNFPPRFSGRQFPNYSSELNVNALELEDSALYLCASKGSDRGGNQPQHFGDGTRLSIL.

The V call is TRBV10-2, the J call TRBJ2-1; a weak D match, TRBD2 (7 bases). Trimming removed 8 bases at V and 0 bases at J, with 17 bases between. Per germline, CDR1 WSHSY and CDR2 SAAADI. The CDR3 runs to 16 residues. The CDR3 region is CASLRGGGPSYNEQFF. The CDR3 DNA follows: TGCGCCAGCCTTAGAGGGGGGGGCCCCTCCTACAATGAGCAGTTCTTC.

The chain couples TRBV5-1 to TRBJ2-7; the match to TRBD2 covers 7 bases. The length of the CDR3 is 14 residues. V gave up 6 bases and J gave up 0 bases; unmatched junction bases: 6. Germline V gives CDR1 SGHRS, CDR2 YFSETQ. CDR3 protein: CASKRDGSSYEQYF. In DNA form, the CDR3 reads TGCGCCAGCAAGCGGGACGGAAGCTCCTACGAGCAGTACTTC.

The chain is built from TRBV19 and TRBJ1-1; D remains ambiguous. Germline V gives CDR1 LNHDA, CDR2 SQIVND (reference sequence). V dropped 5 bases and J dropped 0 bases, with 13 bases sitting between them. The CDR3 extends over 15 amino acids. CDR3 bases: TGTGCCAGTAGTTGGAGGGATCCCCTGAACACTGAAGCTTTCTTT. Amino acids: CASSWRDPLNTEAFF.

This sequence joins TRBV7-2 and TRBJ2-5, with D perhaps matching TRBD2 (5 bases). The CDR3 sequence is 14 residues long. Germline V gene lookup returns CDR1 SGHTA and CDR2 FQGNSA. With 1 base removed from V and 5 bases from J, the gap between germline ends came to 11 bases. The CDR3 region is CASSLGSSVETQYF. The CDR3 nucleotides read TGTGCCAGCAGCTTAGGAAGTAGCGTTGAGACCCAGTACTTC.

The rearrangement joins TRBV6-5 to TRBJ1-2, with a weak D call TRBD1 (6 bases). Trimming cost V 4 bases and J 7 bases, with 19 bases left between them. Germline CDR1 and CDR2: MNHEY and SVGAGI. The CDR3 extends over 15 amino acids. The CDR3 reads CASSSRTAGPVGYTF. The CDR3 DNA reads TGTGCCAGCAGTTCTCGGACAGCCGGGCCGGTTGGCTACACCTTC.

The V gene is TRBV7-9, the J gene TRBJ1-1; D gene ambiguous. CDR1 and CDR2 from the germline V gene are SEHNR and FQNEAQ (reference sequence). The V end was cut by 5 bases, the J end by 1 base, with 11 bases between. This CDR3 has 14 amino acids. In nucleotides, the CDR3 is TGTGCCAGCAGCCCCCCTTTTCCGAACACTGAAGCTTTCTTT. Translation gives CASSPPFPNTEAFF.

This clone was recorded a few times. The CDR3 DNA is TGTGCCAGCAGAGGGAGGGGACGGAGCTATGGCTACACCTTC. As protein: CASRGRGRSYGYTF. This chain uses TRBV5-6 with TRBJ1-2, with TRBD1 as a possible D gene (5 bases). Between the trimmed V and J ends, which lost 5 bases and 4 bases, there was a span of 15 bases. In germline, CDR1 is SGHDT, CDR2 YYEEEE. This CDR3 is 14 amino acids long.

The gene calls are TRBV6-5 and TRBJ1-5; D may be TRBD1 (5 bases). This CDR3 is 13 amino acids long. Trimming stripped 5 bases from V and 4 bases from J, with 9 bases between. Germline V CDR1 and CDR2: MNHEY, SVGAGI. The DNA of the CDR3 is TGTGCCAGCAGTCCAGGGTTGAATCAGCCCCAGCATTTT. Protein: CASSPGLNQPQHF.

The rearrangement joins TRBV19 to TRBJ2-2; D is perhaps TRBD1 (6 bases). The germline V gene has CDR1 LNHDA and CDR2 SQIVND (reference sequence). The CDR3 totals 14 residues. V shed 7 bases and J shed 5 bases, with 14 bases lying between them. For the CDR3, the DNA is TGTGCCAGTACCCAAGGGACACTTACCGGGGAGCTGTTTTTT. Translating it yields CASTQGTLTGELFF.

The gene calls are TRBV4-1 and TRBJ1-6; maybe TRBD1 (5 bases). With 1 base removed from V and 6 bases from J, the gap between germline ends came to 19 bases. Germline V CDR1 and CDR2: MGHRA, YSYEKL. The CDR3 contains 18 residues. The CDR3 here is CASSQGPLGQGSNSPLHF. The CDR3 region has the DNA TGCGCCAGCAGCCAAGGCCCACTGGGCCAGGGAAGTAATTCACCCCTCCACTTT.

This clone was detected only once. The chain couples TRBV7-9 to TRBJ1-5, with D perhaps TRBD1 (6 bases). The germline V and J ends were trimmed by 5 bases and 7 bases, with 9 bases remaining between them. Looked up from germline, CDR1 is SEHNR and CDR2 is FQNEAQ (reference sequence). The CDR3 length is 12 residues. The DNA of the CDR3 is TGTGCCAGCAGCGCAGGGGTACAGCCCCAGCATTTT. Its protein is CASSAGVQPQHF.

This chain joins TRBV24-1 and TRBJ2-7, with 9 bases aligning to TRBD1. The germline CDR1 and CDR2 sequences are KGHDR and SFDVKD. This CDR3 has 16 amino acids. V shed 3 bases and J 5 bases; nucleotides not matched to a gene: 10. The CDR3 protein is CATSDETGTGNHEQYF. The CDR3 nucleotides read TGTGCCACCAGTGATGAAACCGGGACAGGGAACCACGAGCAGTACTTC.